A selection of T cell receptor beta chains follows, all from one sample in a study of Tregs in tolerant kidney transplant recipients. Profiling relied on immunoSEQ multiplex PCR, and the TCRdb table lists in-frame clones only, not all of them. There are tens of thousands of clones in the sample; roughly nine tenths occur only once, and 0.7% lies in the top ten. The sequenced sample consisted of Tregs from blood. The source of these receptors is a human donor in good health. Both conserved end residues are trimmed from each CDR3.

J | V | CDR3
TRBJ2-7 | TRBV10-1 | ASSPYRGHEQY
TRBJ1-1 | TRBV6-6 | ASSYSFAEAF
TRBJ2-5 | TRBV5-1 | ASSLGPTGTQY
TRBJ1-6 | TRBV6-1 | ASSQDRYNSPLH
TRBJ2-2 | TRBV5-1 | ASSLTSQGAGTGELF
TRBJ2-7 | TRBV5-1 | ASSPGTSGYEQY
TRBJ2-3 | TRBV29-1 | SVHGSTDTQY
TRBJ1-2 | TRBV5-4 | ASSLNGGAYYGYT
TRBJ2-1 | TRBV19 | ASSPHGDPYNEQF
TRBJ2-1 | TRBV7-9 | ASSFSRLAGNEQF
TRBJ2-3 | TRBV11-2 | ASSRGAGFTDTQY
TRBJ2-1 | TRBV18 | ASSPGLDLSYNEQF